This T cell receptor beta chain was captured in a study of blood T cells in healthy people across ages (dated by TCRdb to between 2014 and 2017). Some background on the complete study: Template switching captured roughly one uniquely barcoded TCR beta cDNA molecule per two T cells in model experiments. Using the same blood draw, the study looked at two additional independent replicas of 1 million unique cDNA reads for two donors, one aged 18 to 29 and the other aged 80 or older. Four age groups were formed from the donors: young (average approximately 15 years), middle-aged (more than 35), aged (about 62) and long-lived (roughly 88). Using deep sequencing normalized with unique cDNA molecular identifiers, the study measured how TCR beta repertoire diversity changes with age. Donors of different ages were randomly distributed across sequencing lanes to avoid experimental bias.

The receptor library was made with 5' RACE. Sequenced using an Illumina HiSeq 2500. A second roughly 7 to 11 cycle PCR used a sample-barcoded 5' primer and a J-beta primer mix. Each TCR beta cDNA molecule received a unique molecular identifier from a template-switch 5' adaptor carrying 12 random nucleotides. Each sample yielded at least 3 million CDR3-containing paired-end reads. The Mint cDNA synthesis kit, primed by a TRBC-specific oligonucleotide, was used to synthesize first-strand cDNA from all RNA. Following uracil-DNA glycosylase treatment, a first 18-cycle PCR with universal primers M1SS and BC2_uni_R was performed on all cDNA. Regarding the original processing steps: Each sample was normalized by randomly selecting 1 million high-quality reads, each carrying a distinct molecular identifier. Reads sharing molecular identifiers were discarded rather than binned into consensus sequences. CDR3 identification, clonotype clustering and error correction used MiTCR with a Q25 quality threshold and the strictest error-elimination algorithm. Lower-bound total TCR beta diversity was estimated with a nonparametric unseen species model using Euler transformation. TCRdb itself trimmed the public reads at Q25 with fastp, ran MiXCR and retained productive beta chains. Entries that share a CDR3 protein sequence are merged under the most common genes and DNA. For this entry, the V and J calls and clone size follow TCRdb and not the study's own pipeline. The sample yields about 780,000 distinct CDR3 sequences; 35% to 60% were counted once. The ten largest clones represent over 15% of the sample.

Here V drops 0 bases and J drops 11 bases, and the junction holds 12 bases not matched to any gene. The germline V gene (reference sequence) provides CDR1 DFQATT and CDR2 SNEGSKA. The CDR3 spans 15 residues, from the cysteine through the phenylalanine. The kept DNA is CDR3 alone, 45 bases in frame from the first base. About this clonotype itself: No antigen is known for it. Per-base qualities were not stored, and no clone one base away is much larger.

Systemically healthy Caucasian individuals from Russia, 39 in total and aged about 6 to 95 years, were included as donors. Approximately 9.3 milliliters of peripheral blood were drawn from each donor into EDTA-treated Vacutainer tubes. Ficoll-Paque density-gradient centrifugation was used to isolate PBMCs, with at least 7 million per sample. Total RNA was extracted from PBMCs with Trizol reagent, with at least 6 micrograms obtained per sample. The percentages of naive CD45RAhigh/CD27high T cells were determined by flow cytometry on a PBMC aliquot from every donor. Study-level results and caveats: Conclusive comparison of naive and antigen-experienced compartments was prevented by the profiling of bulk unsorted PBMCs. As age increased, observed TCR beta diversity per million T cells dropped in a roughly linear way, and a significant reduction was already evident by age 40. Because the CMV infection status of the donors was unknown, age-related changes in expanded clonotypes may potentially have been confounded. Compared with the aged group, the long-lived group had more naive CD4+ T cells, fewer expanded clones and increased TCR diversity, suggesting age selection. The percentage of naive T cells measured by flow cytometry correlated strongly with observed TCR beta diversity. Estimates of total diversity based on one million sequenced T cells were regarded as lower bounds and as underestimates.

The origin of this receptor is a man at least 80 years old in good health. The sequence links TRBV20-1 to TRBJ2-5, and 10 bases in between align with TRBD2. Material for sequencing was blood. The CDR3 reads CSARDAAGGTSEQYF. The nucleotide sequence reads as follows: TGCAGTGCTAGAGATGCAGCGGGAGGGACTTCTGAGCAGTACTTC.